The following is a T cell receptor (beta chain) sequence with its context. Its antigen specificity is not known. No much larger clone exists at a distance of one base, and base qualities are not known. CDR3 length: 14 amino acids, cysteine to phenylalanine. CDR3 DNA only is kept here, 42 bases in frame from base 1. At the junction V is shortened by 5 bases and J by 0 bases, with 11 bases in between. Reading the germline V gene gives CDR1 KGHSH and CDR2 LQKENI. In total, 630 or so healthy bone marrow donors made up the cohort. At the time of sampling, every cohort member was nominally healthy, though immune exposures that went unrecorded were likely present. The donor tested CMV seronegative and was one of the 352 seronegative cohort members. Each donor provided a peripheral blood sample, and peripheral blood mononuclear cells were used for TCR beta sequencing. Genomic DNA extraction from the blood cell samples was performed with the Qiagen DNeasy Blood Extraction Kit.

The record originates from a study of cytomegalovirus exposure and HLA in healthy donors (dated by TCRdb to 2015 to 2018). A note on the overall study: According to an earlier analysis of a few hundred of the donors, roughly 180 million T cells yielded 117 million unique TCR beta sequences and approximately 300 Gb of sequence data. High-throughput TCR immunosequencing, statistical association of individual TCRs with disease status, and machine learning were combined to predict cytomegalovirus infection status. Alongside the repertoire data, information on donor age, sex, ethnicity and CMV serostatus was compiled. Because of strong linkage in the cohort, 4 to 6 DR-DQ haplotypes were treated as single units for association and clustering. In an earlier analysis of a few hundred of the donors, high-throughput TCR beta sequencing was used to judge whether each TCR beta V gene segment behaved as functional or pseudogenic. An early release covering about 600 HLA-typed donors comprised roughly 300 gigabases of sequencing data and 65 million to 100 million unique TCR sequences. All discovery cohort repertoires had been generated on a single sequencing platform. Among roughly 400 genotyped donors of the cohort, an average of approximately 200,000 unique TCR beta nucleotide sequences was sequenced per donor, of which roughly 17% were non-productive. The T cell repertoires of some 700 subjects were profiled by immunosequencing and related to cytomegalovirus serostatus. The study was designed to test whether signatures of past pathogen exposure could be identified by cataloging public T cell receptors. The number of typed donors differed by locus: 629-630 for A, B, C, DRB1 and DQB1; approximately 540 for DQA1; fewer than 610 for DPA1; and some 470 for DPB1. Besides the first cohort of some 670 subjects, a separate validation cohort made up of 120 different subjects was used. In the later analysis, no new phenotypic data were used to find candidate immune exposures; instead, reliance was placed on TCR beta sequences and their occurrence across donors. Of the approximately 400 genotyped donors, roughly 85% fell in the genetic ancestry cluster associated with self-reported Caucasian donors. Genome-wide SNP genotypes for about 55% of the 666 donors were used in a later genetic analysis, which treated that subset as a discovery cohort. In a later analysis, previously published TCR beta repertoires from fewer than 750 donors were re-analyzed and high-resolution HLA genotyping was added so that TCR occurrence patterns could be studied. HLA typing covered class I and class II loci at four-digit resolution.

The study at large found these results: The classifier was reported to diagnose cytomegalovirus status with high specificity and sensitivity in both the original and validation cohorts. V-gene and J-gene trimming of TCR beta chains was associated with a missense DCLRE1C variant in a later genetic analysis, and the association was replicated in an independent cohort. Roughly uniform sequencing depth across donors was assumed in presence/absence analyses, although this assumption may not hold. Because HLA typing was missing for some donors at each locus, association tests included only the typed subset. Correlated functional status among segregating V segments might be attributable to linkage disequilibrium, but an unknown experimental factor could not be ruled out. The earlier analysis of almost 600 of the donors excluded roughly 16 rarely observed V segments, including chromosome 9 orphons, because counts were too low. A further reported finding was that TCR beta sequences accurately predicted the HLA-A and HLA-B alleles for most subjects in the first cohort. Some IMGT-functional V segments, including TRBV6-2 and TRBV6-3, could not be told apart with the 87-base-pair reads, so those segments were excluded. A later analysis found that TCR association rates varied across HLA loci, with DRB1 alleles showing the most associated TCRs and HLA-C alleles the fewest. A later analysis reported that several top co-occurrence clusters appeared linked to parvovirus B19, influenza, CMV and Epstein-Barr virus. Immune exposure information for the cohort was limited to CMV serostatus. While some public TCRs were present in many individuals, most TCR sequences turned up only very rarely across donors. When HLA alleles, especially DR and DQ, strongly co-occurred, attributing TCR associations to individual alleles was difficult. A later analysis associated 15,000 or so TCR beta sequences with specific HLA alleles at a false discovery rate of 0.05. Broadly in line with IMGT annotations, most TCR beta V segments showed up in productive rearrangements about 90% or about 30% of the time in an earlier analysis of 450 to 750 of the donors. In vitro tests confirmed that three of the cytomegalovirus-associated TCR beta chains recognize cytomegalovirus antigens. Most CMV-associated TCR beta chains appeared to be HLA-restricted in a later analysis, and the HLA associations seemed to be driven largely by CMV exposure. The authors suggested that the approach could potentially be generalized to other disease states and immunological phenotypes. A later analysis found that HLA-associated TCR beta chains were more clonally expanded and had lower generation probabilities than equally common non-associated chains. The study gave a list of under 200 TCR beta chains associated with cytomegalovirus. The cohort was sequenced for TCR beta chains only, and without alpha or paired-chain data the features that could be detected were limited. A later genetic analysis reported fewer N-insertions in productive TCRs among donors in an Asian-associated ancestry cluster than the roughly 650-donor mean. The sequencing pipeline was judged likely to have produced a cluster of highly shared sequence variants as a technical artifact.

The library was built by means of the immunoSEQ multiplex PCR assay. The multiplex PCR relied on a mix of 60 forward primers for TCR Vbeta segments and 13 reverse primers for TCR Jbeta segments. A multiplex PCR assay on genomic DNA amplified the CDR3 region of rearranged TCR beta genes. Amplified TCR beta libraries were sequenced as 87-base-pair reads on the Illumina HiSeq System. For the original study's pipeline: Across the 700 or so repertoires, a later analysis counted 75 million to 90 million unique TCR beta chains, 9.5 million to 12 million of which were shared by at least two donors. Raw reads were error-corrected and collapsed into unique sequences with a nearest-neighbor algorithm that merged closely related sequences to remove PCR and sequencing errors. CDR3 sequences were aligned to IMGT reference sequences to assign V, D and J gene segments. For a sequence to be retained, a match of at least six nucleotides to both a V gene segment and a J gene segment was required. A rearrangement was called productive if the CDR3 had no stop codons and remained in frame with V and J, and every other rearrangement was called non-productive. Following IMGT convention, CDR3 was defined as the stretch from the second conserved V-encoded cysteine up to the conserved J-encoded phenylalanine. The earlier analysis of about 610 of the donors excluded sequences that lacked an unambiguous match to a single V gene segment. An earlier analysis of 587 of the donors classified V segments as functional when productive rearrangements were above 56.7% and as segregating when the standard deviation between donors was above 5%. To diagnose cytomegalovirus status from the catalog of TCR beta chain sequences, a statistical classification framework was built. In a later analysis, V and J genes were assigned by comparing TCR nucleotide sequences against IMGT/GENE-DB human TR gene sequences. In a later analysis, CDR3 sequences and most-parsimonious VDJ recombination scenarios were assigned using the TCRdist pipeline. In a later analysis, each TCR beta chain was defined by its CDR3 amino acid sequence together with its V-gene family, and reads lacking a unique V-gene family were excluded. As a way to deal with suspected cross-contamination and a sequencing artifact, a later analysis dropped over 550 nucleotide sequences that were highly shared and had low generation probability. For each public chain, a later analysis derived a clonal expansion index from normalized ranks of inferred template counts within each repertoire. In a later analysis, generation probabilities were computed with a VDJ recombination model fitted to out-of-frame rearrangements, and the resulting probabilities were checked against IGoR. In a later analysis, hypergeometric tests were used to score TCR-TCR, TCR-HLA and TCR-CMV co-occurrence, with a repertoire-size bias correction applied to TCR pairs. In a later analysis, false discovery rates were estimated by permuting HLA or CMV assignments 20 times. A later analysis grouped co-occurring TCRs with DBSCAN, adding TCRdist sequence similarity when clustering within HLA-allele-positive subsets. Co-occurrence clustering excluded repertoires with fewer than 30,000 or more than 120,000 public chains, plus five with anomalous nucleotide sharing. Drawn from immuneACCESS, this table holds only the in-frame rearrangements with V and J called that TCRdb kept. Clones are partly lost; checked studies trace under half to an unresolved V gene and leave the rest unexplained. Clonal size and the V and J genes are those of that table, whereas D and trimming came from the DNA. Recorded for this sample are about 160,000 clones; approximately 74% of them occurred a single time. The ten largest make up over 2.5% of the sample.

The clonotype originates from a woman aged 25 to 39 in good health and CMV-seronegative. The sequencing sample was made of PBMCs. The rearrangement combines TRBV18 with TRBJ2-7; no D gene call is confident. At the DNA level, the sequence is TGTGCCAGCTCATCGACGACACTCTCCTACGAGCAGTACTTC. The resulting protein is CASSSTTLSYEQYF.